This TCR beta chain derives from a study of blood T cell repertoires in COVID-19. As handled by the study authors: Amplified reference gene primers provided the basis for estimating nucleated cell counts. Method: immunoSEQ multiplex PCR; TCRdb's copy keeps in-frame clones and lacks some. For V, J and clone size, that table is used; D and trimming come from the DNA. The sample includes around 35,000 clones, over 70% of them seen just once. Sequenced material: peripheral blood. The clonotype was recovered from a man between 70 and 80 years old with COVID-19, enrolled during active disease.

This chain's CDR3 is CASRQPGDQETQYF. The CDR3 DNA sequence: TGTGCCAGCAGACAACCGGGGGACCAAGAGACCCAGTACTTC. This chain connects TRBV6-5 to TRBJ2-5; tentative D call: TRBD2 (6 bases). Germline loops: CDR1 MNHEY, CDR2 SVGAGI. This CDR3 is built from 14 residues. The ends were cut back, 6 bases at V and 0 bases at J, with 11 bases in the middle.